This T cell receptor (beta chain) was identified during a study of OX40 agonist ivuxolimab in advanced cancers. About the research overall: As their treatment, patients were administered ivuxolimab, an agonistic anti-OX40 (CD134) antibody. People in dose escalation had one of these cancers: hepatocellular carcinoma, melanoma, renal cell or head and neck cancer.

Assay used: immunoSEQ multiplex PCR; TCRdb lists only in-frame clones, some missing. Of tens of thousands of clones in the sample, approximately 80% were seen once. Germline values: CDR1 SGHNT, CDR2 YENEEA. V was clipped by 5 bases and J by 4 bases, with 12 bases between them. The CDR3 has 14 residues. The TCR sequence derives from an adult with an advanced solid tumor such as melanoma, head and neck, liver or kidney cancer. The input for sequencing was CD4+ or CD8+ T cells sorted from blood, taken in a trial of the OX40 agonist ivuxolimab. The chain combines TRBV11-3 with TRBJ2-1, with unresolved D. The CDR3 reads CASSPEHRYNEQFF. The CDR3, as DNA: TGTGCCAGCAGCCCCGAGCATCGGTACAATGAGCAGTTCTTC.